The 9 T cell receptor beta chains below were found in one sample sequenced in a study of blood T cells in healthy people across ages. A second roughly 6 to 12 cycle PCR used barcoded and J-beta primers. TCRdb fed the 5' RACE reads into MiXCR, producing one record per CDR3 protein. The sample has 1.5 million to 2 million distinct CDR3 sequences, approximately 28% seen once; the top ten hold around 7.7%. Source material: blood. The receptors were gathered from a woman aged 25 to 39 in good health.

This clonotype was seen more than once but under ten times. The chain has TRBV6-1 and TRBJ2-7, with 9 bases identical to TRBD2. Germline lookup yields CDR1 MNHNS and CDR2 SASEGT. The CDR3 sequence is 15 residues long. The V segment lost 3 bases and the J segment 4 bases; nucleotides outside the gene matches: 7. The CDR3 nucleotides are TGTGCCAGCAGTGACTGGTCTAGCGGGGAATACGAGCAGTACTTC. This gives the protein CASSDWSSGEYEQYF.

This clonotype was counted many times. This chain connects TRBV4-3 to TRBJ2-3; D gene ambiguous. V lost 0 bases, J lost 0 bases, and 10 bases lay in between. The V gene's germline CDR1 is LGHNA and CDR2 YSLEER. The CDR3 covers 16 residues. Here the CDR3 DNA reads TGCGCCAGCAGCCAAGATAGAGTCATTAGCACAGATACGCAGTATTTT. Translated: CASSQDRVISTDTQYF.

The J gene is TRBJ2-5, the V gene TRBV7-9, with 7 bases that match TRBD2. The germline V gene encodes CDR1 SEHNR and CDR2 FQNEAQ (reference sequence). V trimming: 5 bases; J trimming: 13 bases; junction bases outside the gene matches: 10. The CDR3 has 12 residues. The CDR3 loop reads CASSDPLADSYF. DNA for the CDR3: TGTGCCAGCAGCGACCCCCTAGCGGACTCGTACTTC.

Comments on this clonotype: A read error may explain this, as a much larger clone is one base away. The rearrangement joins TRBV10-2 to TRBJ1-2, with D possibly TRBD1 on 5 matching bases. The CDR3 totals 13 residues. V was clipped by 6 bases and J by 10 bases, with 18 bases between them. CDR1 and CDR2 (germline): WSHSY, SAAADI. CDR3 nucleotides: TGCGCCAGCAGCGACAGCAGGGATGCGGACTACACCTTC. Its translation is CASSDSRDADYTF.

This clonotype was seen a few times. The DNA of the CDR3 is TGTGCCATCAGTGATTGGGGGGGCACAGATACGCAGTATTTT. Protein sequence: CAISDWGGTDTQYF. The rearrangement joins TRBV10-3 to TRBJ2-3; possibly TRBD2 for D (6 bases). The CDR3 is made up of 14 amino acids. Germline V gene sequence: CDR1 ENHRY, CDR2 SYGVKD. V lost 3 bases to trimming and J lost 1 base, with 8 bases between them.

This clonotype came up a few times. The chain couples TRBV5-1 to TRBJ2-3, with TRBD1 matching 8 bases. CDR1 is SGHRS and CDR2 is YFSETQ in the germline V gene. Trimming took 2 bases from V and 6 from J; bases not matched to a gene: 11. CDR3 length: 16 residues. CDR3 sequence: CASSFQNRGAPDTQYF. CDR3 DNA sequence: TGCGCCAGCAGCTTTCAAAACAGGGGGGCCCCGGATACGCAGTATTTT. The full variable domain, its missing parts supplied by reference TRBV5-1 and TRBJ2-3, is KAGVTQTPRYLIKTRGQQVTLSCSPISGHRSVSWYQQTPGQGLQFLFEYFSETQRNKGNFPGRFSGRQFSNSRSEMNVSTLELGDSALYLCASSFQNRGAPDTQYFGPGTRLTVL.

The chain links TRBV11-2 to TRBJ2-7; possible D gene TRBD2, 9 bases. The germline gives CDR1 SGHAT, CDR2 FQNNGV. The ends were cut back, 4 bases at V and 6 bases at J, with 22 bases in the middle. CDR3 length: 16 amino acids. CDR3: CASSSEGAGGTGEQYF. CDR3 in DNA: TGTGCCAGCAGCTCCGAGGGGGCGGGAGGGACAGGCGAGCAGTACTTC. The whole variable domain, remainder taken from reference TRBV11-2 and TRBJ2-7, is EAGVAQSPRYKIIEKRQSVAFWCNPISGHATLYWYQQILGQGPKLLIQFQNNGVVDDSQLPKDRFSAERLKGVDSTLKIQPAKLEDSAVYLCASSSEGAGGTGEQYFGPGTRLTVT.

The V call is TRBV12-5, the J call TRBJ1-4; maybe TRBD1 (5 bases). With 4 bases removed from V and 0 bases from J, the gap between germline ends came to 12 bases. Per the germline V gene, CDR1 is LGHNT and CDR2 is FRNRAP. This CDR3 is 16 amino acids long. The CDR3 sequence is CASGSGDSSTNEKLFF. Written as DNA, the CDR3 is TGTGCTAGTGGTTCCGGAGACAGCTCAACTAATGAAAAACTGTTTTTT.

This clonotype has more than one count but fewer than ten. The CDR3 here is CASIPGQGATEAFF. The CDR3 bases are TGCGCCAGCATCCCGGGACAGGGGGCGACTGAAGCTTTCTTT. The J gene is TRBJ1-1, the V gene TRBV4-1, with 12 bases identical to TRBD1. The CDR3 runs 14 residues. Losses at the gene ends were 7 bases for V and 5 bases for J; bases not matched to a gene: 5. The germline gives CDR1 MGHRA, CDR2 YSYEKL.